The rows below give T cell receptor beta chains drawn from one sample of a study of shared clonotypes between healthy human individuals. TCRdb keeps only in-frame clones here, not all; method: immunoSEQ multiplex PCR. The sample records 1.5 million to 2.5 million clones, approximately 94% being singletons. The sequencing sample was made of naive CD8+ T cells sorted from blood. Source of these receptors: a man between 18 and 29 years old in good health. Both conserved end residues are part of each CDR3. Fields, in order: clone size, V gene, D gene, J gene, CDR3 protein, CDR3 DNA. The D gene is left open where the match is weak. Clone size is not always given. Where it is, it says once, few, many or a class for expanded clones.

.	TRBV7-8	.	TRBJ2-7	CASSHEPYEQYF	TGTGCCAGCAGCCACGAGCCCTACGAGCAGTACTTC
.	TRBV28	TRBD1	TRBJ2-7	CASTPRVGQIDYEQYF	TGTGCCAGCACCCCGAGGGTGGGACAGATCGACTACGAGCAGTACTTC
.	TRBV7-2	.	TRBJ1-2	CASSLMEGDNYGYTF	TGTGCCAGCAGCTTAATGGAGGGGGATAACTATGGCTACACCTTC
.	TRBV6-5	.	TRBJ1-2	CASRVDIGSLYGYTF	TGTGCCAGCAGGGTTGACATCGGCTCCTTGTATGGCTACACCTTC
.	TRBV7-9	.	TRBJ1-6	CASSREGPYSPLHF	TGTGCCAGCAGCCGCGAGGGGCCGTATTCACCCCTCCACTTT
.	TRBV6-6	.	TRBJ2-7	CASNRGASDEQYF	TGTGCCAGCAATCGGGGGGCGAGCGACGAGCAGTACTTC
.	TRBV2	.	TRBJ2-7	CASSESGQDYEQYF	TGTGCCAGCAGTGAAAGCGGTCAGGACTACGAGCAGTACTTC
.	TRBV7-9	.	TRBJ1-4	CASSSRGANEKLFF	TGTGCCAGCAGCTCCCGCGGGGCAAATGAAAAACTGTTTTTT
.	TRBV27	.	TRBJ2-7	CASSLGESYEQYF	TGTGCCAGCAGTTTAGGAGAAAGCTACGAGCAGTACTTC
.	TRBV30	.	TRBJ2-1	CACSPAGPEQFF	TGTGCCTGTTCCCCTGCGGGGCCTGAGCAGTTCTTC
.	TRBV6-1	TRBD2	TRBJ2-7	CASFLAGGDEQYF	TGTGCCAGCTTTCTAGCGGGTGGAGACGAGCAGTACTTC
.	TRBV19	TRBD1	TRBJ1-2	CASSIQGADGYTF	TGTGCCAGTAGTATTCAGGGGGCGGATGGCTACACCTTC
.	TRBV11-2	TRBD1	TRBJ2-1	CASSSRQGNEQFF	TGTGCCAGCAGCTCAAGACAGGGGAATGAGCAGTTCTTC
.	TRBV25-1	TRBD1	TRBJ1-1	CASSATGGNMNTEAFF	TGTGCCAGCAGTGCCACAGGGGGAAACATGAACACTGAAGCTTTCTTT
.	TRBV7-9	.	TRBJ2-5	CASSLGGHLQETQYF	TGTGCCAGCAGCTTAGGGGGACACCTCCAAGAGACCCAGTACTTC
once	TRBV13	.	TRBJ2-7	CASSSTVGPEQYF	TGTGCCAGCAGCTCCACTGTGGGGCCCGAGCAGTACTTC
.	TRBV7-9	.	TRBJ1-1	CASSLVEGLNTEAFF	TGTGCCAGCAGCTTAGTGGAGGGGCTGAACACTGAAGCTTTCTTT
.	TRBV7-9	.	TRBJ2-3	CASSLAYGTDTQYF	TGTGCCAGCAGCTTAGCGTATGGTACAGATACGCAGTATTTT
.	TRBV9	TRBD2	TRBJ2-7	CASSVGSGRAREQYF	TGTGCCAGCAGCGTAGGTAGCGGGAGGGCCAGAGAGCAGTACTTC
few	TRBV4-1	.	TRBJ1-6	CASSPSPDNSPLHF	TGCGCCAGCAGCCCAAGTCCGGATAATTCACCCCTCCACTTT
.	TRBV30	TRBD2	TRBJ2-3	CAWSVGAGGDTQYF	TGTGCCTGGAGTGTAGGTGCGGGAGGCGATACGCAGTATTTT
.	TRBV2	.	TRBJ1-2	CASSARDNYGYTF	TGTGCCAGCAGTGCACGGGATAACTATGGCTACACCTTC
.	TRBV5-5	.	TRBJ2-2	CASSLSLTGELFF	TGTGCCAGCAGCTTGTCCCTAACCGGGGAGCTGTTTTTT
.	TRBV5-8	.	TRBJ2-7	CASSFPTLPDEQYF	TGTGCCAGCAGCTTTCCCACTCTCCCGGACGAGCAGTACTTC
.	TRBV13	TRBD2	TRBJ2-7	CASSEAAGGGRHEQYF	TGTGCCAGCAGCGAAGCTGCGGGCGGGGGGAGGCACGAGCAGTACTTC
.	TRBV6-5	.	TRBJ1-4	CASSYSTGSEKLFF	TGTGCCAGCAGTTACTCCACAGGGAGTGAAAAACTGTTTTTT
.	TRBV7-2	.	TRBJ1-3	CASSDGGGNTIYF	TGTGCCAGCTCAGACGGGGGAGGAAACACCATATATTTT
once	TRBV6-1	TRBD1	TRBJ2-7	CASSGGQGSNEQYF	TGTGCCAGCAGTGGGGGACAGGGGTCTAACGAGCAGTACTTC
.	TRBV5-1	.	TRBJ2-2	CASSVGSGELFF	TGCGCCAGCAGTGTGGGTAGCGGGGAGCTGTTTTTT